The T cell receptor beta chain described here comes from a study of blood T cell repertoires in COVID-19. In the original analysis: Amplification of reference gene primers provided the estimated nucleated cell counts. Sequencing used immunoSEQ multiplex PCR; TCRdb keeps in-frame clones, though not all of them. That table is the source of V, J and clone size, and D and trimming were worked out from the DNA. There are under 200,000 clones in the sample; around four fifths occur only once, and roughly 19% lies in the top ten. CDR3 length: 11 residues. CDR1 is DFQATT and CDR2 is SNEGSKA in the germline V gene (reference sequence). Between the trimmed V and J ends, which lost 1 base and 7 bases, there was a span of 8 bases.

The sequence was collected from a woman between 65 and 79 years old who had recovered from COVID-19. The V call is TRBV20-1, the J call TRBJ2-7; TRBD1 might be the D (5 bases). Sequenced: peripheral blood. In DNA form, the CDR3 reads TGCAGTGCTAGAGGGTCAGGGGAGCAGTACTTC. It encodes CSARGSGEQYF.